This entry lists 20 T cell receptor beta chains sequenced from one sample in a study of shared clonotypes between healthy human individuals. The data were produced by immunoSEQ multiplex PCR, yet TCRdb's version contains in-frame clones alone and is incomplete. The table has 1.4 million or so clones, roughly 98.5% seen once; the top ten hold roughly 0.35%. Input material: naive CD4+ T cells sorted from blood. Subset defined: CD45RA+ positively selected. The origin of the receptors is a man aged 25-45 years in good health.

V usage is TRBV29-1 and J usage is TRBJ2-5, with 15 bases lining up with TRBD2. The ends lost 7 bases at V and 3 bases at J; junction bases unmatched: 9. CDR3 length: 16 residues. Looked up from germline, CDR1 is SQVTM and CDR2 is ANQGSEA. The CDR3: CSAGTSGRPAKETQYF. CDR3 DNA: TGCAGCGCAGGGACTAGCGGGAGGCCTGCCAAAGAGACCCAGTACTTC.

This chain connects TRBV18 to TRBJ2-7; D not certain. With 0 bases removed from V and 5 bases from J, the gap between germline ends came to 8 bases. There are 13 residues in the CDR3. Germline CDR1 and CDR2: KGHSH and LQKENI. DNA of the CDR3: TGTGCCAGCTCACCACCCGCGGATCACGAGCAGTACTTC. Translation gives CASSPPADHEQYF.

Concerning this clone itself: Other DNA sequences in the same sample also yield this CDR3. The chain is built from TRBV28 and TRBJ2-7; 9 bases fit TRBD1. Germline V CDR1 and CDR2: MDHEN, SYDVKM. The V gene end was trimmed by 4 bases and the J gene end by 3 bases; junction bases not matched to a gene: 4. There are 14 residues in the CDR3. The CDR3 DNA reads as TGTGCCAGCAGTTCGCCGGGACAGGGCTACGAGCAGTACTTC. It translates to CASSSPGQGYEQYF.

The CDR3 spells CASSLLAGGEQYF. The DNA of the CDR3 is TGTGCCAGCAGCTTACTTGCGGGAGGCGAGCAGTACTTC. The chain uses TRBV7-8 and TRBJ2-7, with 8 bases that match TRBD2. The CDR3 sequence is 13 residues long. The V and J ends lost 2 bases and 6 bases, in that order; junction bases with no gene match: 3. Germline assignment: CDR1 SGHVS and CDR2 FQNEAQ.

The rearrangement uses TRBV4-3 and TRBJ2-7; TRBD2 agrees at 9 bases. Trimming took 2 bases from V and 4 from J; bases not matched to a gene: 6. This CDR3 contains 15 residues. The germline gives CDR1 LGHNA, CDR2 YSLEER. In DNA form, the CDR3 reads TGCGCCAGCAGCCAATCATCAGCGGGAGGATACGAGCAGTACTTC. Translated, it gives CASSQSSAGGYEQYF.

The genes are TRBV18 and TRBJ2-7; the match to TRBD1 covers 8 bases. With 1 base clipped from V and 4 bases from J, the junction kept 3 bases outside the gene matches. The CDR3 is 14 amino acids. The germline V gene has CDR1 KGHSH and CDR2 LQKENI. CDR3 in amino acids: CASSPQRTGYEQYF. As DNA, the CDR3 is TGTGCCAGCTCACCACAGCGGACAGGGTACGAGCAGTACTTC.

Comment on this clone: At the DNA level, this CDR3 is encoded by other sequences in the same sample as well. The chain couples TRBV7-6 to TRBJ2-7, with 13 bases lining up with TRBD2. The CDR3 is 16 residues long. Germline loops: CDR1 SGHVS, CDR2 FNYEAQ. Trimming at V came to 1 base and at J to 4 bases, leaving 4 bases not matched to a gene. This chain's CDR3 is CASSLGGLAGAYEQYF. The DNA of the CDR3 is TGTGCCAGCAGCTTAGGTGGACTAGCGGGAGCTTACGAGCAGTACTTC.

The CDR3 DNA reads as TGTGCCAGCAGCTTAGCGTGGGTAGGGGGGACCAACAATGAGCAGTTCTTC. Translation gives CASSLAWVGGTNNEQFF. J is TRBJ2-1 and V is TRBV7-6; D possibly matches TRBD1 or TRBD2 (6 bases each). V was shortened by 0 bases and J by 5 bases, with 17 bases between the two germline ends. This CDR3 comprises 17 residues. Germline V gene data show CDR1 as SGHVS and CDR2 as FNYEAQ.

V and J are TRBV7-6 and TRBJ2-7; D perhaps matches TRBD2 (5 bases). CDR1 and CDR2 (germline): SGHVS, FNYEAQ. CDR3 size: 15 residues. Trimming took off 1 base at V and 1 base at J, with 11 bases between the two ends. Written as DNA, the CDR3 is TGTGCCAGCAGCTTAGGAGGAGGAACGTCCTACGAGCAGTACTTC. Residues: CASSLGGGTSYEQYF.

The gene calls are TRBV19 and TRBJ2-5; a possible D gene is TRBD2 (6 bases). CDR1 LNHDA and CDR2 SQIVND come from the germline V gene (reference sequence). This CDR3 contains 15 residues. The V end was cut by 4 bases, the J end by 1 base, with 13 bases between. CDR3 DNA sequence: TGTGCCAGTAGTACTTCCGGGACTCCCCAAGAGACCCAGTACTTC. This codes for CASSTSGTPQETQYF.

The rearrangement links TRBV19 to TRBJ2-1, with 7 bases fitting TRBD1. Germline CDR1 reads LNHDA; CDR2 reads SQIVND (reference sequence). With 6 bases clipped from V and 3 bases from J, the junction kept 2 bases outside the gene matches. The CDR3 is made up of 13 amino acids. Here the CDR3 reads CASRGQHYNEQFF. As DNA, the CDR3 is TGTGCCAGTAGGGGACAGCACTACAATGAGCAGTTCTTC.

As regards this clone: Different DNA sequences within this sample yield the same CDR3. The CDR3: CASSLRPNEKLFF. The CDR3 DNA reads TGCGCCAGCAGCTTGCGCCCGAATGAAAAACTGTTTTTT. The chain joins TRBV5-1 to TRBJ1-4; D ambiguous. Germline V gene lookup returns CDR1 SGHRS and CDR2 YFSETQ. CDR3 size: 13 residues. V lost 1 base, J lost 5 bases, and 6 bases lay in between.

This clone was counted a single time. The same CDR3 arises from other DNA sequences in this sample as well. This chain links TRBV18 with TRBJ1-5, with TRBD1 identical over 7 bases. V lost 1 base to trimming and J lost 7 bases; unmatched junction nucleotides: 4. Germline CDR1 is KGHSH and CDR2 is LQKENI. The CDR3 length is 14 residues. CDR3 sequence (DNA): TGTGCCAGCTCACCACAGGGGGCTGGGCAGCCCCAGCATTTT. Its translation is CASSPQGAGQPQHF. The full variable domain, in which reference TRBV18 and TRBJ1-5 provide the parts outside the CDR3, is NAGVMQNPRHLVRRRGQEARLRCSPMKGHSHVYWYRQLPEEGLKFMVYLQKENIIDESGMPKERFSAEFPKEGPSILRIQQVVRGDSAAYFCASSPQGAGQPQHFGDGTRLSIL.

The chain uses TRBV25-1 and TRBJ2-3; D unresolved. Looked up from germline, CDR1 is MGHDK and CDR2 is SYGVNS. Deletions cut 5 bases from V and 8 bases from J, with 20 bases between. The CDR3 runs to 15 residues. The CDR3 reads CASSTFAGNLATQYF. The CDR3 DNA reads TGTGCCAGCAGTACGTTTGCAGGCAATCTGGCTACGCAGTATTTT.

The chain carries TRBV10-3 and TRBJ2-2; 8 positions match TRBD2. Germline V CDR1 and CDR2: ENHRY, SYGVKD. The CDR3 is 16 amino acids. V shed 0 bases and J 0 bases; nucleotides not matched to a gene: 0. As DNA, the CDR3 is TGTGCCATCAGTGAGTCGACTAGCGCGAACACCGGGGAGCTGTTTTTT. It yields the protein CAISESTSANTGELFF.

This chain uses TRBV10-2 with TRBJ1-2; D unclear. The germline V gene encodes CDR1 WSHSY and CDR2 SAAADI. Trimming removed 4 bases at V and 4 bases at J, with 10 bases between. This CDR3 comprises 13 residues. The CDR3 spells CASSGKLSYGYTF. CDR3 nucleotide sequence: TGCGCCAGCAGTGGCAAATTGAGCTATGGCTACACCTTC.

The chain is built from TRBV7-2 and TRBJ2-2; 7 bases map to TRBD2. The CDR3 contains 16 residues. Germline CDR1 and CDR2: SGHTA and FQGNSA. With V trimmed by 3 bases and J by 1 base, 5 bases remained unmatched. The CDR3 DNA is TGTGCCAGCAGCTTGTCCCGGGGGGAGAACACCGGGGAGCTGTTTTTT. Its translation: CASSLSRGENTGELFF.

This chain joins TRBV6-1 and TRBJ2-1, with 10 bases fitting TRBD1. Per germline, CDR1 MNHNS and CDR2 SASEGT. The CDR3 extends over 15 amino acids. The ends lost 7 bases at V and 4 bases at J; junction bases unmatched: 7. CDR3 sequence reads: CASKLDRGRYNEQFF. The CDR3 region has the DNA TGTGCCAGCAAGCTAGACAGGGGGCGATACAATGAGCAGTTCTTC.

The J gene is TRBJ2-7, the V gene TRBV2; 7 nucleotides align to TRBD2. Germline CDR1 is SNHLY and CDR2 is FYNNEI. This CDR3 has 12 residues. Trimming cost V 6 bases and J 4 bases; bases outside gene matches: 3. The CDR3 sequence is CASSSGAYEQYF. In DNA form, the CDR3 reads TGTGCCAGCAGCAGCGGGGCTTACGAGCAGTACTTC.

V usage is TRBV5-4 and J usage is TRBJ2-3; tentatively, D is TRBD2 (7 bases). Per germline, CDR1 SGHNT and CDR2 YYREEE (reference sequence). The V end was cut by 2 bases, the J end by 5 bases, with 18 bases between. The CDR3 sequence is 16 residues long. CDR3 DNA sequence: TGTGCCAGCAGCTTTATGGGGGGGCATCTACTAGATACGCAGTATTTT. Translating it yields CASSFMGGHLLDTQYF. The full variable domain, with the rest looked up from reference TRBV5-4 and TRBJ2-3, is ETGVTQSPTHLIKTRGQQVTLRCSSQSGHNTVSWYQQALGQGPQFIFQYYREEENGRGNFPPRFSGLQFPNYSSELNVNALELDDSALYLCASSFMGGHLLDTQYFGPGTRLTVL.